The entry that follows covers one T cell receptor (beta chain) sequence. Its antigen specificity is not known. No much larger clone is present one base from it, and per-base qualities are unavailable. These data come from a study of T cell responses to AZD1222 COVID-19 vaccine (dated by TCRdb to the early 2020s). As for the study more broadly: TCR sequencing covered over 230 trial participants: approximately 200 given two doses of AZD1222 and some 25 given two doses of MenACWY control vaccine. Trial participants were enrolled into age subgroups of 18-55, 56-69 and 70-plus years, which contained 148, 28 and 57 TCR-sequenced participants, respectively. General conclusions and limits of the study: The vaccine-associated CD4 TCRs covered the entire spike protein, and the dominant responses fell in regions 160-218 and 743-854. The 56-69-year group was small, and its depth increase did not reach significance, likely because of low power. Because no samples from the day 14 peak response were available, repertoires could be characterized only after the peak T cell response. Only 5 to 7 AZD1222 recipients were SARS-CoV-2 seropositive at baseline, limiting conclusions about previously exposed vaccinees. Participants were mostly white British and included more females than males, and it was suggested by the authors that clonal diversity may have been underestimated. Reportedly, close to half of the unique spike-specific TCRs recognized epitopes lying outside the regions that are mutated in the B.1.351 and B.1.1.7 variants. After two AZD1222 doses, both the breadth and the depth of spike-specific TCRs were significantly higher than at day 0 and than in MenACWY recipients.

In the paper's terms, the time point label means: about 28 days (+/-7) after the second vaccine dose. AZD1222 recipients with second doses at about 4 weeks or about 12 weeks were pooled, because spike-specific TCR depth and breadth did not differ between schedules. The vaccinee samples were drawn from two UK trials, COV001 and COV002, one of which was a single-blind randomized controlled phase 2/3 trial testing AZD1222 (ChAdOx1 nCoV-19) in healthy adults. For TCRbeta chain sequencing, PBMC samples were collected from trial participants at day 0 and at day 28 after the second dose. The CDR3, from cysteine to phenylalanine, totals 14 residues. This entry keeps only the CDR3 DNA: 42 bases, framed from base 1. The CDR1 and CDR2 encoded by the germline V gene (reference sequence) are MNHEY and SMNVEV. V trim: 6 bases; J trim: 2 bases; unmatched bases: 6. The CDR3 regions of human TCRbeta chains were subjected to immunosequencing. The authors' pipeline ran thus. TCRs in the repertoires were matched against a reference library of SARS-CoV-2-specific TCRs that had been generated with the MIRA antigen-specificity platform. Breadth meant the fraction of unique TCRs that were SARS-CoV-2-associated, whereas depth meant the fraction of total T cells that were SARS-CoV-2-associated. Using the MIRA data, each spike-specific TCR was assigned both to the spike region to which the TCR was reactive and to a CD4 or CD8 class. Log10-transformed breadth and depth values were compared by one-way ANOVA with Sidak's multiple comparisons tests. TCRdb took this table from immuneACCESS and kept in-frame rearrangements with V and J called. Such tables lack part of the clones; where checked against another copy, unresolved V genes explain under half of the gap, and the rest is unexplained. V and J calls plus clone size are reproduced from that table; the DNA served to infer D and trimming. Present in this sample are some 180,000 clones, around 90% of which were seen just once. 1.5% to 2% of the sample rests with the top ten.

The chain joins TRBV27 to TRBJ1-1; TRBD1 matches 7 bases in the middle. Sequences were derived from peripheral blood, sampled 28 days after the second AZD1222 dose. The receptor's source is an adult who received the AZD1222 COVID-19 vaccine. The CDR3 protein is CASRYQGGNTEAFF. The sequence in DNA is TGTGCCAGCAGATATCAGGGGGGAAACACTGAAGCTTTCTTT.